This is a list of T cell receptor beta chains from one sample in a study of T-cell memory formation after mild COVID-19. MiXCR, applied by TCRdb to the 5' RACE reads, yields one record per CDR3 protein. The sample records over 400,000 distinct CDR3 sequences, roughly a quarter being singletons. Sequencing was carried out using PBMCs or a T cell subset sorted from them (not recorded which). Every receptor here comes from an adult woman who had mild COVID-19 (a few samples of this study predate the infection). Cell type and time point are not known. The CDR3 runs from the conserved cysteine through the conserved F or W. D genes are given only for firm matches. Clone size is given for some rows only: seen once, a few or many times, or a class if the clone is expanded.

abundance: few
j_gene: TRBJ2-3
d_gene: TRBD2
len: 17
v_gene: TRBV4-1
CDR3nt: TGCGCCAGCAGCCAACATCCTAGCGGGGGATTAGCAGATACGCAGTATTTT
CDR3aa: CASSQHPSGGLADTQYF

abundance: .
j_gene: TRBJ2-1
d_gene: .
len: 13
v_gene: TRBV24-1
CDR3nt: TGTGCCACCAGTGATTTTCTCCACAATGAGCAGTTCTTC
CDR3aa: CATSDFLHNEQFF

abundance: few
j_gene: TRBJ2-3
d_gene: .
len: 15
v_gene: TRBV12-3/TRBV12-4
CDR3nt: TGTGCCAGCAGTTTCGCGACGGGGTTCACAGATACGCAGTATTTT
CDR3aa: CASSFATGFTDTQYF

abundance: few
j_gene: TRBJ1-1
d_gene: .
len: 13
v_gene: TRBV7-9
CDR3nt: TGTGCCAGCAGCTTAGGGGCCCGAGGAGAAGCTTTCTTT
CDR3aa: CASSLGARGEAFF

abundance: .
j_gene: TRBJ2-3
d_gene: .
len: 14
v_gene: TRBV24-1
CDR3nt: TGTGCCACCAGCGGAGCCCCAAGCACAGATACGCAGTATTTT
CDR3aa: CATSGAPSTDTQYF

abundance: .
j_gene: TRBJ1-1
d_gene: .
len: 14
v_gene: TRBV7-3
CDR3nt: TGTGCCAGCAGCTTACAGGGTGGAAGCACTGAAGCTTTCTTT
CDR3aa: CASSLQGGSTEAFF

abundance: .
j_gene: TRBJ1-5
d_gene: .
len: 15
v_gene: TRBV24-1
CDR3nt: TGTGCCACCAGTGATCCCAAGGTGTCCGGGCAGCCCCAGCATTTT
CDR3aa: CATSDPKVSGQPQHF

abundance: .
j_gene: TRBJ2-4
d_gene: .
len: 16
v_gene: TRBV5-6
CDR3nt: TGTGCCAGCACGTCTCGGGAGACAGCGAAAAAAAACATTCAGTACTTC
CDR3aa: CASTSRETAKKNIQYF

abundance: few
j_gene: TRBJ2-7
d_gene: .
len: 15
v_gene: TRBV20-1
CDR3nt: TGCAGTGCTAGAGCCCCTACAGGGTCGCCCTACGAGCAGTACTTC
CDR3aa: CSARAPTGSPYEQYF

abundance: .
j_gene: TRBJ1-1
d_gene: TRBD1
len: 16
v_gene: TRBV11-2
CDR3nt: TGTGCCAGCAGCCCCCGGGCGACAGGGGGTTCCACTGAAGCTTTCTTT
CDR3aa: CASSPRATGGSTEAFF

abundance: few
j_gene: TRBJ1-1
d_gene: TRBD1
len: 16
v_gene: TRBV7-9
CDR3nt: TGTGCCAGCAGCTTAGCACCGGGGACAGGGAACACTGAAGCTTTCTTT
CDR3aa: CASSLAPGTGNTEAFF

abundance: .
j_gene: TRBJ1-6
d_gene: .
len: 14
v_gene: TRBV6-5
CDR3nt: TGTGCCAGCAGTTACAAGGGACTGAATTCACCCCTCCACTTT
CDR3aa: CASSYKGLNSPLHF

abundance: few
j_gene: TRBJ1-5
d_gene: .
len: 16
v_gene: TRBV10-3
CDR3nt: TGTGCCATCAGTGCCGCCCGCCCGACAGGTCAAGAGCCCCAGCATTTT
CDR3aa: CAISAARPTGQEPQHF

abundance: .
j_gene: TRBJ1-5
d_gene: TRBD1
len: 18
v_gene: TRBV7-2
CDR3nt: TGTGCCAGCAGCTCCCGAACGGGGACAGGGACGGGCAATCAGCCCCAGCATTTT
CDR3aa: CASSSRTGTGTGNQPQHF

abundance: .
j_gene: TRBJ2-6
d_gene: .
len: 15
v_gene: TRBV9
CDR3nt: TGTGCCAGCAGCGTAGCCGTCTCTGGGGCCAACGTCCTGACTTTC
CDR3aa: CASSVAVSGANVLTF

abundance: few
j_gene: TRBJ2-3
d_gene: TRBD2
len: 14
v_gene: TRBV7-9
CDR3nt: TGTGCCAGCAGCCGGGGGGGATACACAGATACGCAGTATTTT
CDR3aa: CASSRGGYTDTQYF

abundance: .
j_gene: TRBJ2-1
d_gene: TRBD2
len: 19
v_gene: TRBV4-3
CDR3nt: TGCGCCAGCAGCCCATGGCCGCCCCGAGCGGGAGGTACCCGGGATGAGCAGTTCTTC
CDR3aa: CASSPWPPRAGGTRDEQFF

abundance: few
j_gene: TRBJ1-3
d_gene: .
len: 16
v_gene: TRBV4-1
CDR3nt: TGCGCCAGCAGCCATCAAATCGACCCCAATGGAAACACCATATATTTT
CDR3aa: CASSHQIDPNGNTIYF

abundance: many
j_gene: TRBJ1-2
d_gene: .
len: 14
v_gene: TRBV5-1
CDR3nt: TGCGCCAGCAGCCCTGGGGGTATGGACTATGGCTACACCTTC
CDR3aa: CASSPGGMDYGYTF

abundance: few
j_gene: TRBJ2-2
d_gene: .
len: 14
v_gene: TRBV7-3
CDR3nt: TGTGCCAGCAGCGTAGGGACTTCGGGCGGGGAGCTGTTTTTT
CDR3aa: CASSVGTSGGELFF

abundance: .
j_gene: TRBJ1-6
d_gene: .
len: 13
v_gene: TRBV30
CDR3nt: TGTGCCTGGAGTCTGTCCGACGATTCACCCCTCCACTTT
CDR3aa: CAWSLSDDSPLHF

abundance: few
j_gene: TRBJ2-7
d_gene: .
len: 16
v_gene: TRBV7-9
CDR3nt: TGTGCCAGCAGCTTAGCGCCTGGACAGCCAAACTACGAGCAGTACTTC
CDR3aa: CASSLAPGQPNYEQYF

abundance: few
j_gene: TRBJ2-7
d_gene: TRBD1
len: 16
v_gene: TRBV12-3/TRBV12-4
CDR3nt: TGTGCCAGCAGTTTAGGCGTGGGACAGGTGCTCTACGAGCAGTACTTC
CDR3aa: CASSLGVGQVLYEQYF

abundance: few
j_gene: TRBJ2-4
d_gene: .
len: 18
v_gene: TRBV11-2
CDR3nt: TGTGCCAGCAGCTTAGCGGTTCCGGGACGGCTAGCCAAAAACATTCAGTACTTC
CDR3aa: CASSLAVPGRLAKNIQYF

abundance: .
j_gene: TRBJ2-1
d_gene: TRBD1
len: 14
v_gene: TRBV18
CDR3nt: TGTGCCAGCTCACCACGGACAGGGGAAAATGAGCAGTTCTTC
CDR3aa: CASSPRTGENEQFF

abundance: few
j_gene: TRBJ2-4
d_gene: .
len: 14
v_gene: TRBV10-3
CDR3nt: TGTGCCATCAGTGATACGGGGCTAGGGGACATTCAGTACTTC
CDR3aa: CAISDTGLGDIQYF

abundance: .
j_gene: TRBJ2-2
d_gene: TRBD2
len: 15
v_gene: TRBV4-2
CDR3nt: TGTGCCAGCAGCCGGATAGCGGGGAACACCGGGGAGCTGTTTTTT
CDR3aa: CASSRIAGNTGELFF

abundance: .
j_gene: TRBJ1-1
d_gene: .
len: 15
v_gene: TRBV11-2
CDR3nt: TGTGCCAGCAGCCTAGAGGGGGGGGTGAACACTGAAGCTTTCTTT
CDR3aa: CASSLEGGVNTEAFF

abundance: few
j_gene: TRBJ2-5
d_gene: TRBD1
len: 16
v_gene: TRBV27
CDR3nt: TGTGCCAGCAGTTTACACCCTCGACAGGGGGAGAGACCCCAGTACTTC
CDR3aa: CASSLHPRQGERPQYF